Below, 27 T cell receptor beta chains from the same sample are listed, as sequenced in a study of CD8+ T cells in alopecia areata. Extracted from the samples, RNA was reverse transcribed into cDNA to serve as the sequencing template. This table comes from immunoSEQ multiplex PCR, and its TCRdb copy is limited to in-frame clones, with some not included. This table has around 34,000 clones, around 59% appearing once. The sample comprised NKG2D-high CD8+ T cells sorted from blood. These receptors all come from a human donor with alopecia areata.

This clone was seen a single time. The rearrangement links TRBV1 to TRBJ2-1. TRBV1 is deemed a pseudogene. This CDR3 comprises 15 residues. CDR3 residues: CTSSQMGPPRDEQFF. CDR3 nucleotide sequence: TGCACCAGCAGCCAAATGGGACCCCCCCGGGATGAGCAGTTCTTC.

CDR3 amino acids: CASSLAGALADTQYF. The CDR3 DNA is TGTGCCAGCAGCTTAGCCGGGGCCCTAGCAGATACGCAGTATTTT. The V gene is TRBV7-6, the J gene TRBJ2-3, with D perhaps given as TRBD1 or TRBD2 (5 bases each). Between the trimmed V and J ends, which lost 0 bases and 4 bases, there was a span of 11 bases. The germline CDR1 and CDR2 sequences are SGHVS and FNYEAQ. The CDR3 spans 15 residues. Looking up the rest from reference TRBV7-6 and TRBJ2-3 gives the full variable domain: GAGVSQSPRYKVTKRGQDVALRCDPISGHVSLYWYRQALGQGPEFLTYFNYEAQQDKSGLPNDRFSAERPEGSISTLTIQRTEQRDSAMYRCASSLAGALADTQYFGPGTRLTVL.

This sequence joins TRBV7-9 and TRBJ2-7, with D possibly being TRBD1 or TRBD2 (6 bases each). Between the trimmed V and J ends, which lost 3 bases and 5 bases, there was a span of 8 bases. Germline CDR1 is SEHNR and CDR2 is FQNEAQ (reference sequence). There are 12 residues in the CDR3. The CDR3 is CASSFRGDEQYF. CDR3 DNA: TGTGCCAGCAGCTTTAGGGGGGACGAGCAGTACTTC.

V and J are TRBV28 and TRBJ2-5, with D possibly being TRBD2 (6 bases). Germline V gives CDR1 MDHEN, CDR2 SYDVKM. The CDR3 spans 15 residues. V was pared by 2 bases and J by 5 bases, with 15 bases between. The CDR3 protein is CASSLRRATLETQYF. The CDR3 DNA is TGTGCCAGCAGTTTAAGGAGGGCTACTTTGGAGACCCAGTACTTC.

The CDR3: CASSLGEVLSSDTQYF. The DNA of the CDR3 is TGTGCCAGCAGCCTGGGCGAGGTCTTGTCATCGGATACGCAGTATTTT. The J gene is TRBJ2-3, the V gene TRBV13, with D unresolved. Trimming removed 5 bases from V and 6 bases from J, with 21 bases in between. This CDR3 comprises 16 residues. Germline CDR1 reads PRHDT; CDR2 reads FYEKMQ (reference sequence).

This sequence joins TRBV10-2 and TRBJ1-4; D remains unclear. The CDR3 runs 14 residues. V was trimmed by 8 bases and J by 8 bases, leaving 18 bases between them. Germline CDR1 is WSHSY and CDR2 is SAAADI. CDR3 protein: CASSARGGDEKLFF. The CDR3, as DNA: TGCGCCAGCTCCGCTCGGGGAGGAGACGAAAAACTGTTTTTT.

This rearrangement joins TRBV6-5 to TRBJ2-1; D may match TRBD1 or TRBD2 (5 bases each). CDR1 is MNHEY, CDR2 SVGAGI, per germline. The CDR3 runs to 15 residues. Trimming cost V 6 bases and J 9 bases, with 21 bases left between them. DNA for the CDR3: TGTGCCAGCAGCCCGGGACGACCCGGGATCGGTGAGCAGTTCTTC. Translating gives CASSPGRPGIGEQFF.

V usage is TRBV6-5 and J usage is TRBJ2-5, with 12 bases lining up with TRBD2. V trimming: 8 bases; J trimming: 3 bases; junction bases outside the gene matches: 7. This CDR3 is built from 15 residues. CDR1 and CDR2 (germline): MNHEY, SVGAGI. DNA for the CDR3: TGTGCCAGCCGACGACGGACTAGCGGGGAAGAGACCCAGTACTTC. Protein: CASRRRTSGEETQYF.

The gene calls are TRBV4-1 and TRBJ1-1, with 9 positions matching TRBD1. Looked up from germline, CDR1 is MGHRA and CDR2 is YSYEKL. The CDR3 is 14 residues long. The J segment lost 11 bases and the V segment lost 4 bases, leaving 11 bases of the junction unmatched. As DNA, the CDR3 is TGCGCCAGCAGCCTAGGGCAACAACAGGGGGCGGCTTTCTTT. This gives the protein CASSLGQQQGAAFF.

V gene TRBV19 combines with J gene TRBJ1-5; tentative D call: TRBD1 (6 bases). This CDR3 is built from 15 residues. CDR1 and CDR2 from the germline V gene are LNHDA and SQIVND (reference sequence). The V gene lost 3 bases and the J gene lost 0 bases, with 9 bases spanning the gap. The CDR3, as DNA: TGTGCCAGTAGTATCTCAGGGGCTAGCAATCAGCCCCAGCATTTT. As protein: CASSISGASNQPQHF.

The CDR3 protein is CASSPFTASGDTDTQYF. CDR3 nucleotide sequence: TGCGCCAGCAGCCCCTTCACCGCTAGCGGAGACACAGATACGCAGTATTTT. The chain combines TRBV4-3 with TRBJ2-3; 7 nucleotides agree with TRBD2. The CDR3 is made up of 17 amino acids. CDR1 is LGHNA, CDR2 YSLEER, per germline. Losses at the gene ends were 4 bases for V and 2 bases for J; bases not matched to a gene: 12.

The V call is TRBV27, the J call TRBJ2-1; a weak D match, TRBD2 (6 bases). CDR1 is MNHEY, CDR2 SMNVEV, per germline (reference sequence). CDR3 size: 15 residues. The V and J ends lost 7 bases and 4 bases respectively, with 17 bases between them. In DNA, the CDR3 is TGTGCCAGCACCCCGGCGGGGAGTGTATACAATGAGCAGTTCTTC. Encoded protein: CASTPAGSVYNEQFF.

V is TRBV9 and J is TRBJ2-7, with 8 bases fitting TRBD2. V was pared by 0 bases and J by 3 bases, with 2 bases of the junction left unmatched. CDR3 size: 14 residues. Germline V CDR1 and CDR2: SGDLS, YYNGEE. The CDR3 region has the DNA TGTGCCAGCAGCGTAGGCGGGGGGATCTACGAGCAGTACTTC. Translated, it gives CASSVGGGIYEQYF.

This chain uses TRBV25-1 with TRBJ2-1; D not certain. Trimming stripped 2 bases from V and 4 bases from J, with 15 bases between. The CDR3 extends over 16 amino acids. Germline CDR1 MGHDK, CDR2 SYGVNS. In DNA form, the CDR3 reads TGTGCCAGCAGTGAAAATAGAGTCTACTTTTACAATGAGCAGTTCTTC. This sequence encodes CASSENRVYFYNEQFF.

The rearrangement joins TRBV27 to TRBJ2-7; a possible D gene is TRBD1 (6 bases). Germline CDR1 MNHEY, CDR2 SMNVEV (reference sequence). This CDR3 is built from 12 residues. V lost 4 bases and J 5 bases, leaving 9 bases between the germline ends. CDR3 region: CASSSYRDEQYF. CDR3 DNA sequence: TGTGCCAGCAGTTCTTACAGGGACGAGCAGTACTTC.

The chain is built from TRBV29-1 and TRBJ2-7, with a tentative D call TRBD1 (6 bases). Germline V lookup: CDR1 SQVTM, CDR2 ANQGSEA. There are 12 residues in the CDR3. The V and J ends lost 7 bases and 1 base respectively, with 11 bases between them. CDR3 DNA sequence: TGCAGCGGGGGGCCTGGATCCTACGAGCAGTACTTC. Translated: CSGGPGSYEQYF.

This clone was observed once. The rearrangement uses TRBV9 and TRBJ2-7; D unclear. The germline V gene encodes CDR1 SGDLS and CDR2 YYNGEE. Trimming took off 4 bases at V and 0 bases at J, with 17 bases between the two ends. This CDR3 has 16 residues. The DNA for the CDR3 is TGTGCCAGCAGCTCCCAAGTCGAGGTTGCCTCCTACGAGCAGTACTTC. Its translation: CASSSQVEVASYEQYF.

The CDR3: CASSFRGRLSYEQYF. CDR3 DNA sequence: TGTGCCAGCAGTTTTCGCGGGAGGCTTTCCTACGAGCAGTACTTC. This chain links TRBV28 with TRBJ2-7; TRBD2 matches 8 bases. The trim removed 3 bases at V and 1 base at J, leaving 5 bases unmatched. This CDR3 is built from 15 residues. Germline V lookup: CDR1 MDHEN, CDR2 SYDVKM.

This chain's CDR3 is CASRSQGNSNQPQHF. In DNA form, the CDR3 reads TGTGCCAGCAGATCGCAGGGTAATAGCAATCAGCCCCAGCATTTT. V and J are TRBV2 and TRBJ1-5; a weak D match, TRBD1 (5 bases). CDR1 is SNHLY, CDR2 FYNNEI, per germline. The CDR3 has 15 amino acids. Trimming stripped 6 bases from V and 0 bases from J, with 12 bases between.

V gene TRBV2 combines with J gene TRBJ1-4; D is unresolved. Germline CDR1 SNHLY, CDR2 FYNNEI. The CDR3 runs to 12 residues. Trimming took 6 bases from V and 10 from J, leaving 12 bases between them. CDR3 loop: CASRDRWGKLFF. CDR3 bases: TGTGCCAGCAGGGACCGCTGGGGAAAACTGTTTTTT.

This clone was recorded a few times. The genes are TRBV30 and TRBJ2-7, with 8 nucleotides matching TRBD2. The CDR3 totals 13 residues. V shed 7 bases and J 1 base; nucleotides not matched to a gene: 6. Germline V gives CDR1 GTSNPN, CDR2 SVGIG (reference sequence). The CDR3 sequence is CASRAGESYEQYF. The CDR3 nucleotides are TGTGCCTCACGAGCGGGAGAGTCCTACGAGCAGTACTTC.

This clone was seen a handful of times. This chain joins TRBV9 and TRBJ2-1, with D perhaps matching TRBD2 (6 bases). Trimming removed 3 bases from V and 6 bases from J, with 19 bases in between. The germline gives CDR1 SGDLS, CDR2 YYNGEE. The CDR3 spans 16 residues. The CDR3 sequence is CASSASEREALNEQFF. Here the CDR3 DNA reads TGTGCCAGCAGCGCCAGTGAGAGGGAGGCCCTCAATGAGCAGTTCTTC. Full variable domain (outside the CDR3, taken from reference TRBV9 and TRBJ2-1): DSGVTQTPKHLITATGQRVTLRCSPRSGDLSVYWYQQSLDQGLQFLIQYYNGEERAKGNILERFSAQQFPDLHSELNLSSLELGDSALYFCASSASEREALNEQFFGPGTRLTVL.

This clone was observed a handful of times. This rearrangement joins TRBV4-1 to TRBJ2-2; no definite D call. Germline V lookup: CDR1 MGHRA, CDR2 YSYEKL. This CDR3 spans 12 amino acids. V was clipped by 4 bases and J by 7 bases, with 7 bases between them. The CDR3 region is CASSLVSGELFF. CDR3 DNA sequence: TGCGCCAGCAGCCTCGTCAGCGGGGAGCTGTTTTTT.

The chain is built from TRBV5-1 and TRBJ2-1; D remains unclear. Per germline, CDR1 SGHRS and CDR2 YFSETQ. Trimming cost V 0 bases and J 4 bases, with 8 bases left between them. The CDR3 runs to 14 residues. Here the CDR3 reads CASSLDPEYNEQFF. Here the CDR3 DNA reads TGCGCCAGCAGCTTGGACCCTGAGTACAATGAGCAGTTCTTC.

The chain is built from TRBV5-4 and TRBJ2-7; D gene unclear. In germline, CDR1 is SGHNT, CDR2 YYREEE (reference sequence). This CDR3 is 12 amino acids long. Trimming removed 2 bases from V and 7 bases from J, with 10 bases in between. The CDR3 DNA is TGTGCCAGCAGCTTCGGCAGAAATGAGCAGTACTTC. It codes for CASSFGRNEQYF.

The chain carries TRBV13 and TRBJ2-1; tentatively, D is TRBD2 (5 bases). Germline CDR1 and CDR2: PRHDT and FYEKMQ (reference sequence). The CDR3 has 14 amino acids. Trimming removed 8 bases from V and 2 bases from J, with 13 bases in between. The CDR3 sequence is CASGGESAYNEQFF. The DNA of the CDR3 is TGTGCCAGCGGTGGGGAGTCGGCCTACAATGAGCAGTTCTTC.

This clone was detected only a few times. The chain recombines TRBV28 with TRBJ2-6; D unresolved. V gave up 5 bases and J gave up 15 bases, with 23 bases separating them. In germline, CDR1 is MDHEN, CDR2 SYDVKM. The CDR3 consists of 15 residues. The CDR3 bases are TGTGCCAGCAGTCCGAGGACCGCCCATAATGATGACCTGACTTTC. As protein: CASSPRTAHNDDLTF.